This T cell receptor beta chain comes out of a study of PD-1 blockade in classical Hodgkin lymphoma. Repertoires were generated with immunoSEQ multiplex PCR, while TCRdb's copy carries only in-frame clones and drops some. In the table there are 9,900 or so clones, about three quarters of which are singletons. Relapse after autologous stem cell transplantation occurred in every patient, and brentuximab vedotin exposure varied. The V and J ends lost 8 bases and 7 bases respectively, with 12 bases between them. Germline V gene data show CDR1 as KGHSH and CDR2 as LQKENI. There are 12 residues in the CDR3.

This sequence was found in a human donor with classical Hodgkin lymphoma. The chain uses TRBV18 and TRBJ2-1; D tentatively reads TRBD1 or TRBD2 (5 bases each). The sample was peripheral blood mononuclear cells (PBMCs), taken at baseline. The CDR3 sequence: CASQYWGNEQFF. The CDR3 coding sequence is TGTGCCAGCCAGTATTGGGGGAATGAGCAGTTCTTC.